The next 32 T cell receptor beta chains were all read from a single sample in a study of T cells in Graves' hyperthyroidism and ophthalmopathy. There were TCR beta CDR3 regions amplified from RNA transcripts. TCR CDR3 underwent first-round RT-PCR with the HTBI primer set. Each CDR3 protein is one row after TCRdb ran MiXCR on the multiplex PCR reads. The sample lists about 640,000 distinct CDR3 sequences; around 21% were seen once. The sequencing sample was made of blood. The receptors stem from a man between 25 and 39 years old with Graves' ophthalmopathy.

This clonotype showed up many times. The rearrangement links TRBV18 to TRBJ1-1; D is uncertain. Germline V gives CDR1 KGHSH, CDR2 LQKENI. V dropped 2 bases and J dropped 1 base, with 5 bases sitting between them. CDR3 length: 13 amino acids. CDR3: CASSPNPNTEAFF. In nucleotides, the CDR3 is TGTGCCAGCTCACCAAATCCGAACACTGAAGCTTTCTTT.

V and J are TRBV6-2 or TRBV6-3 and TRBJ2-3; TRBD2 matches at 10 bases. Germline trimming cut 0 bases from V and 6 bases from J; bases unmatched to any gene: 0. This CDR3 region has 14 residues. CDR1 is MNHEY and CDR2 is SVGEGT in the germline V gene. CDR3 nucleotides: TGTGCCAGCAGTTACTCGGGACTAGCGGATACGCAGTATTTT. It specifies CASSYSGLADTQYF.

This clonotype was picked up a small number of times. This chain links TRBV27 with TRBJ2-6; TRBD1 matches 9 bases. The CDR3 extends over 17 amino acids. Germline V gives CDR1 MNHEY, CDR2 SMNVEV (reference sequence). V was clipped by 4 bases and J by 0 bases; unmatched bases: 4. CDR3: CASSSRDRVSGANVLTF. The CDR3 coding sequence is TGTGCCAGCAGTTCACGGGACAGGGTCTCTGGGGCCAACGTCCTGACTTTC.

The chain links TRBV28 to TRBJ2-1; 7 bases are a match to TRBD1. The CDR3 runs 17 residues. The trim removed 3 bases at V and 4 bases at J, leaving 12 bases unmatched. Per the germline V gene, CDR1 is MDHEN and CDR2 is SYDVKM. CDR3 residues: CASSFPFGTVTYNEQFF. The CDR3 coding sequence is TGTGCCAGCAGTTTCCCGTTCGGGACAGTGACTTACAATGAGCAGTTCTTC.

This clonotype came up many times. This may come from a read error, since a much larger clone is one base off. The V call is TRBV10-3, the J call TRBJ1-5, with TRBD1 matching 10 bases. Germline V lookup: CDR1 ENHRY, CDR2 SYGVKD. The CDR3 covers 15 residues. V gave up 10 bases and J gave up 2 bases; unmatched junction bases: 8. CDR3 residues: CATSSGTGGNQPQHF. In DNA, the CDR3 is TGTGCCACCAGCTCCGGGACAGGGGGCAATCAGCCCCAGCATTTT.

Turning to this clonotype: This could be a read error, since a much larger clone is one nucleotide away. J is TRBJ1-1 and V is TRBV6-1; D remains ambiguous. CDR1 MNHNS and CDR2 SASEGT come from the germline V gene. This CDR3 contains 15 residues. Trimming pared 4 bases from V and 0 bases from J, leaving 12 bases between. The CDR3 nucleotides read TGTGCCAGCAGTGCCGCATCGGAGATGAACACTGAAGCTTTCTTT. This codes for CASSAASEMNTEAFF.

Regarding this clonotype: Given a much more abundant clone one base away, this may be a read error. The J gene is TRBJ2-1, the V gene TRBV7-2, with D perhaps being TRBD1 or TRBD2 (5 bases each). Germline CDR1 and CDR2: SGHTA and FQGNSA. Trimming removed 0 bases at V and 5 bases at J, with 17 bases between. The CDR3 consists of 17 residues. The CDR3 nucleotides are TGTGCCAGCAGCTTAGCGAGTAACGCTATGGGGGACAATGAGCAGTTCTTC. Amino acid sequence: CASSLASNAMGDNEQFF.

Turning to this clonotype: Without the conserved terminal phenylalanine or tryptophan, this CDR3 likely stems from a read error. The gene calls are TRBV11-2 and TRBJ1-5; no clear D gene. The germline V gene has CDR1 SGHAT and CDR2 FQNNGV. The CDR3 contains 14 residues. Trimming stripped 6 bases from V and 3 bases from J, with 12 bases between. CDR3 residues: CASSLGSVNQPQHL. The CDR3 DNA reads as TGTGCCAGCAGTTTGGGATCCGTCAATCAGCCCCAGCATCTT.

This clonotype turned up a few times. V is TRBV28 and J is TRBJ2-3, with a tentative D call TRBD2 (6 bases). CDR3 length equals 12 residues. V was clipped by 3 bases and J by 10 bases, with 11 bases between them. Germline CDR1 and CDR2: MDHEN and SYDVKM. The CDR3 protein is CASSFPGTSQYF. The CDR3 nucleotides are TGTGCCAGCAGTTTCCCTGGGACTTCGCAGTATTTT.

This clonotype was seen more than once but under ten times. DNA for the CDR3: TGTGCCAGCGCCAATTCTTATAATTCACCCCTCCACTTT. This encodes CASANSYNSPLHF. The chain couples TRBV11-1 to TRBJ1-6; D is unresolved. CDR3 length: 13 amino acids. V was cut by 8 bases and J by 4 bases, with 9 bases left in between. The V gene's germline CDR1 is SGHAT and CDR2 FQDESV (reference sequence). Using reference TRBV11-1 and TRBJ1-6 for the parts outside the CDR3, the full variable domain is EAEVAQSPRYKITEKSQAVAFWCDPISGHATLYWYRQILGQGPELLVQFQDESVVDDSQLPKDRFSAERLKGVDSTLKIQPAELGDSAMYLCASANSYNSPLHFGNGTRLTVT.

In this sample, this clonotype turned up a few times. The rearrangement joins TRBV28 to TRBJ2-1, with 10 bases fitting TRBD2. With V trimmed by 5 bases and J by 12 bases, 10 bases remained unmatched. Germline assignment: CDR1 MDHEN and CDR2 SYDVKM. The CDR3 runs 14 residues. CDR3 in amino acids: CASSQLTSGVGQFF. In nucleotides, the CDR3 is TGTGCCAGCAGTCAACTTACTAGCGGGGTAGGGCAGTTCTTC.

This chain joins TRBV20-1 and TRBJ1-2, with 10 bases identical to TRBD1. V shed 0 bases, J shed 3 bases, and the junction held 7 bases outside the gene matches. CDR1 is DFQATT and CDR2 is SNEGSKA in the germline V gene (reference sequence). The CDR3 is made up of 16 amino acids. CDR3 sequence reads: CSARDVDRGLHYGYTF. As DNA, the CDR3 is TGCAGTGCTAGAGACGTCGACAGGGGGCTTCACTATGGCTACACCTTC.

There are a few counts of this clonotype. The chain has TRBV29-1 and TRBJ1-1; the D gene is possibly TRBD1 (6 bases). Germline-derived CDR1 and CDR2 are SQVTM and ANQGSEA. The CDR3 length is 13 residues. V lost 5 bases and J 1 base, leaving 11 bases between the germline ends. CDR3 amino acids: CSVITGRNTEAFF. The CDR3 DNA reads TGCAGCGTTATAACAGGGAGGAACACTGAAGCTTTCTTT.

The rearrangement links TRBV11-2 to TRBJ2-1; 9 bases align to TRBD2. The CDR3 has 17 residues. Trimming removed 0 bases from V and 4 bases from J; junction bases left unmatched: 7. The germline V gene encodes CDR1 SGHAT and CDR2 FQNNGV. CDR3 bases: TGTGCCAGCAGCTTAGAGCGGGGGGGCAATGTATACAATGAGCAGTTCTTC. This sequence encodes CASSLERGGNVYNEQFF.

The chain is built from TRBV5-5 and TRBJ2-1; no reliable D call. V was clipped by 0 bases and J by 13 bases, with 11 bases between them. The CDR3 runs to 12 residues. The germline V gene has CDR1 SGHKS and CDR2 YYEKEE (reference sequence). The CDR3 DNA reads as TGTGCCAGCAGCTTGGCCAACCAGGCCCAGTTCTTC. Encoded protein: CASSLANQAQFF.

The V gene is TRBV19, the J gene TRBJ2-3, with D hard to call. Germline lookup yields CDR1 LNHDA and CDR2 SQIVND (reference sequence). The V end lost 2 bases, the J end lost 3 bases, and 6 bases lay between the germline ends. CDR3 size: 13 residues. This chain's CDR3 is CASSILETDTQYF. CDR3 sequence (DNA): TGTGCCAGTAGTATACTAGAAACAGATACGCAGTATTTT. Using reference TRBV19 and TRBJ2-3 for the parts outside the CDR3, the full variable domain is DGGITQSPKYLFRKEGQNVTLSCEQNLNHDAMYWYRQDPGQGLRLIYYSQIVNDFQKGDIAEGYSVSREKKESFPLTVTSAQKNPTAFYLCASSILETDTQYFGPGTRLTVL.

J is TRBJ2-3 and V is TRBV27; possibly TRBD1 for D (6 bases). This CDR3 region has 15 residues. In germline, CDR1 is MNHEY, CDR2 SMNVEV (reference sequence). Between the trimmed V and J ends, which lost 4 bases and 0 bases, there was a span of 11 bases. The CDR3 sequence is CASSSRGSSTDTQYF. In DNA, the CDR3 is TGTGCCAGCAGTTCCAGGGGCTCTAGCACAGATACGCAGTATTTT.

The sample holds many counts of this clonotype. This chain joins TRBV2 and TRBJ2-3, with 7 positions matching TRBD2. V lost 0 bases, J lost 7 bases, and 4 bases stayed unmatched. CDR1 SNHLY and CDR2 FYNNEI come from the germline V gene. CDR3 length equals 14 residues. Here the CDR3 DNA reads TGTGCCAGCAGTGAAGCGAAGGGAGGGAATACGCAGTATTTT. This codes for CASSEAKGGNTQYF.

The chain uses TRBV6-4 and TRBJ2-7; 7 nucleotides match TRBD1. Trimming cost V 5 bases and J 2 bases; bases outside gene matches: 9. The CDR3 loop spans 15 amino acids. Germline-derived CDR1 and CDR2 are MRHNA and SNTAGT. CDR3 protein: CASSPSGQSTYEQYF. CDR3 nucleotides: TGTGCCAGCAGTCCTTCGGGACAGAGCACCTACGAGCAGTACTTC.

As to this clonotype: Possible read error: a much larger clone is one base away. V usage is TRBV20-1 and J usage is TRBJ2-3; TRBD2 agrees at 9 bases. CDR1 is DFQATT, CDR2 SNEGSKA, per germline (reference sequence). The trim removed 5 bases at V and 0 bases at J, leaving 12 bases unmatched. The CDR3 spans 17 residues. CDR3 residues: CSAGTSGRYLSTDTQYF. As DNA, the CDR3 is TGCAGTGCTGGTACGAGCGGGAGGTACCTTAGCACAGATACGCAGTATTTT.

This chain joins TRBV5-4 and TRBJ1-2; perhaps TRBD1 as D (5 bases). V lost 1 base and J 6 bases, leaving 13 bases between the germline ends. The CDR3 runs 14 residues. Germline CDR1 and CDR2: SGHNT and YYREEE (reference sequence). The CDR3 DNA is TGTGCCAGCAGCTTGCCGGACAATTCGGATGGCTACACCTTC. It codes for CASSLPDNSDGYTF.

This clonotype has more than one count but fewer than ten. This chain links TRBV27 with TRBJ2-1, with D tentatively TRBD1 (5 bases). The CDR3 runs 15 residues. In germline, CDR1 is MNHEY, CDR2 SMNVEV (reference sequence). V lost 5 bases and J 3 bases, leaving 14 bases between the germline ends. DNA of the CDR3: TGTGCCAGCAGTCCCGACAGATTCCTCTACAATGAGCAGTTCTTC. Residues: CASSPDRFLYNEQFF.

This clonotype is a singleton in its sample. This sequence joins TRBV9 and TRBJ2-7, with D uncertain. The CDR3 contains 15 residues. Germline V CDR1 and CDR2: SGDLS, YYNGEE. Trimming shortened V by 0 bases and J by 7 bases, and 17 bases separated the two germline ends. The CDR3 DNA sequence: TGTGCCAGCAGCGTAGGCCCGGGCCCCCCCGGGGAGCAGTACTTC. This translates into CASSVGPGPPGEQYF.

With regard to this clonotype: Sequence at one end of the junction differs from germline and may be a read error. The CDR3 sequence: CASSLGTTTTGELFF. CDR3 nucleotides: TGTGCCAGCAGCTTAGGCACCACCACGACCGGGGAGCTGTTTTTT. The chain employs TRBV12-3 or TRBV12-4 and TRBJ2-2; no clear D. This CDR3 is built from 15 residues.

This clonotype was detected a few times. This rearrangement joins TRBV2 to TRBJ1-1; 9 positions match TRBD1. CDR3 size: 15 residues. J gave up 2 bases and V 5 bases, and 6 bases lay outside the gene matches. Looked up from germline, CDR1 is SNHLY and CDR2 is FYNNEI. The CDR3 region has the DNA TGTGCCAGCAGTCCCGAGGGACAGGGAAACACTGAAGCTTTCTTT. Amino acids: CASSPEGQGNTEAFF.

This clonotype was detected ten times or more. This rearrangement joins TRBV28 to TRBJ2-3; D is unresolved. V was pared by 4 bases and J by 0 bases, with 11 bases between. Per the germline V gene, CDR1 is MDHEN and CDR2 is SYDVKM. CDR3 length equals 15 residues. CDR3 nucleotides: TGTGCCAGCAGTTGGGTTCCAGAAAGCACAGATACGCAGTATTTT. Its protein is CASSWVPESTDTQYF.

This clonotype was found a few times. CDR3 protein: CASSFPDRKLGTGELFF. CDR3 DNA: TGCGCCAGCAGCTTTCCGGACAGGAAGTTAGGCACCGGGGAGCTGTTTTTT. The chain recombines TRBV5-1 with TRBJ2-2, with 7 bases aligning to TRBD1. Losses at the gene ends were 2 bases for V and 4 bases for J; bases not matched to a gene: 11. The CDR3 is made up of 17 amino acids. Germline CDR1 is SGHRS and CDR2 is YFSETQ.

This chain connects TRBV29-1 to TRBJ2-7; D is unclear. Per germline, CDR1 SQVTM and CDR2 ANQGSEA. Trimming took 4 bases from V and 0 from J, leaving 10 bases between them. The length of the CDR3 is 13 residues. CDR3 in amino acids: CSVAFGPSYEQYF. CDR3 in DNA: TGCAGCGTTGCGTTCGGACCCTCCTACGAGCAGTACTTC.

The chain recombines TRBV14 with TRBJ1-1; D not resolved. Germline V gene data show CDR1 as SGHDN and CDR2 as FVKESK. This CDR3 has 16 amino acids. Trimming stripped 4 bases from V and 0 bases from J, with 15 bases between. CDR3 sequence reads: CASSRALTWMNTEAFF. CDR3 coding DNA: TGTGCCAGCAGCCGGGCCCTCACTTGGATGAACACTGAAGCTTTCTTT.

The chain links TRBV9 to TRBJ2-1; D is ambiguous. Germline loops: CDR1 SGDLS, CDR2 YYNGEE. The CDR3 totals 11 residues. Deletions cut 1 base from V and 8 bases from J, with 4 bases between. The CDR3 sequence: CASSVTDEQFF. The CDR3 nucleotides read TGTGCCAGCAGCGTAACCGATGAGCAGTTCTTC.

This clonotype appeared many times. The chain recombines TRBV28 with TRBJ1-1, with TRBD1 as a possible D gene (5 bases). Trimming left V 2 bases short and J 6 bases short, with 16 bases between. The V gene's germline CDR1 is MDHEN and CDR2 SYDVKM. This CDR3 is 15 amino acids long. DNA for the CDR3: TGTGCCAGCAGTTTACCTGGGGGGATCAGGGCTGAAGCTTTCTTT. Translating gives CASSLPGGIRAEAFF.

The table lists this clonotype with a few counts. The chain's CDR3 is CSARVLRGSAYNEQFF. The DNA of the CDR3 is TGCAGTGCTAGAGTTCTTCGCGGGAGCGCCTACAATGAGCAGTTCTTC. The V gene is TRBV20-1, the J gene TRBJ2-1, with TRBD2 identical over 7 bases. The CDR3 spans 16 residues. The V gene's germline CDR1 is DFQATT and CDR2 SNEGSKA (reference sequence). Unmatched junction bases numbered 8, after V lost 1 base and J lost 2 bases.